The rows below give T cell receptor beta chains drawn from one sample of a study of naive and memory T cell subsets. TCRdb redid the calling of the UMI-ligation and nested PCR reads with MiXCR, one entry per CDR3 protein. This repertoire shows roughly 150,000 distinct CDR3 sequences, approximately 20% found once; its top ten account for more than 0.6%. Material for sequencing was naive CD8+ T cells from blood. These receptors came from a human donor in good health. The CDR3 runs from the conserved cysteine through the conserved F or W. A D gene is named only where the DNA matches it firmly.

CASSLYGVKGALETQYF	TRBJ2-5	17	TRBV27	TRBD1
CAWEGPDGYEQYF	TRBJ2-7	13	TRBV30	.
CASSDLAAGPYTQYF	TRBJ2-3	15	TRBV6-5	TRBD2
CASSFFSGQGAETQYF	TRBJ2-5	16	TRBV12-3/TRBV12-4	.
CASTPAAGAIYGYTF	TRBJ1-2	15	TRBV7-6	.
CASSIMWNTEAFF	TRBJ1-1	13	TRBV19	.
CASSLPQVEQYF	TRBJ2-7	12	TRBV7-8	.
CASSWFDGPSSGAFF	TRBJ1-1	15	TRBV6-5	.
CASSSGLAGGRSYNEQFF	TRBJ2-1	18	TRBV28	TRBD2
CAIRSGGRAQGGEETQYF	TRBJ2-5	18	TRBV10-3	TRBD2
CASSPNRDRPTYEQYF	TRBJ2-7	16	TRBV6-2/TRBV6-3	TRBD1
CASSPWALSDYEQYF	TRBJ2-7	15	TRBV5-1	.
CASSELTSGFLGEQFF	TRBJ2-1	16	TRBV2	TRBD2
CASRDGNTEAFF	TRBJ1-1	12	TRBV6-1	.
CASSRLLAGGINEQFF	TRBJ2-1	16	TRBV16	TRBD2
CASSKGLAGVHEQFF	TRBJ2-1	15	TRBV28	TRBD2
CSVEATSAYNEQFF	TRBJ2-1	14	TRBV29-1	TRBD2
CASHSGNTIYF	TRBJ1-3	11	TRBV27	.
CASSPPPGTEQYF	TRBJ2-7	13	TRBV28	.
CASSLSSSFHEQYF	TRBJ2-7	14	TRBV7-9	.
CASSSGTAEAFF	TRBJ1-1	12	TRBV10-2	.
CSARDLSSGTYTGELFF	TRBJ2-2	17	TRBV20-1	TRBD2
CASTGGNGYTF	TRBJ1-2	11	TRBV19	.
CASSPTLTGDSNQPQHF	TRBJ1-5	17	TRBV7-9	TRBD1
CSGKGTSGSNEQFF	TRBJ2-1	14	TRBV29-1	TRBD2
CASSYRDRRGEAFF	TRBJ1-1	14	TRBV6-2/TRBV6-3	TRBD1
CSVEGYDNEQFF	TRBJ2-1	12	TRBV29-1	.
CASSYDLSYEQYF	TRBJ2-7	13	TRBV6-6	.
CASSATSGSPDTQYF	TRBJ2-3	15	TRBV11-1	TRBD2
CASSEDSRRSYEQYF	TRBJ2-7	15	TRBV6-1	.
CASSPLLAGRRDEQFF	TRBJ2-1	16	TRBV7-9	TRBD2
CASSQDYGGTDTQYF	TRBJ2-3	15	TRBV4-2	.
CSARDGLGNTEAFF	TRBJ1-1	14	TRBV20-1	.
CAISEGSGNEQFF	TRBJ2-1	13	TRBV10-3	.
CASRTLGRDETQYF	TRBJ2-5	14	TRBV12-3/TRBV12-4	.
CASSRDKGNTEAFF	TRBJ1-1	14	TRBV4-2	.
CASSSGTSFYEQYF	TRBJ2-7	14	TRBV7-8	TRBD2
CASSPTVYEKLFF	TRBJ1-4	13	TRBV2	.
CASSLIPARAGANVLTF	TRBJ2-6	17	TRBV5-1	.
CASSLGSSEAFF	TRBJ1-1	12	TRBV7-2	.
CATSRDWEEWRGELFF	TRBJ2-2	16	TRBV15	.
CASSLIPGLAGEIRGGDYNEQFF	TRBJ2-1	23	TRBV27	TRBD2
CASSRRRVEYGYTF	TRBJ1-2	14	TRBV12-3/TRBV12-4	.
CASSLDGGEAFF	TRBJ1-1	12	TRBV7-9	.
CSVATSVAEQFF	TRBJ2-1	12	TRBV29-1	.
CASSLLGLENIQYF	TRBJ2-4	14	TRBV28	.
CASSILTSGGTDTQYF	TRBJ2-3	16	TRBV6-5	TRBD2
CASSRGGNQPQHF	TRBJ1-5	13	TRBV5-6	.